This T cell receptor beta chain was documented in a study of cytomegalovirus exposure and HLA in healthy donors. Concerning this clone: Its antigen is undetermined.

V gave up 3 bases and J gave up 8 bases; unmatched junction bases: 9. The germline V gene encodes CDR1 SGHTA and CDR2 FQGNSA. This CDR3 region has 16 residues. PCR employed 60 Vbeta and 13 Jbeta primers. This table comes from immunoSEQ multiplex PCR, and its TCRdb copy is limited to in-frame clones, with some not included. The repertoire holds roughly 110,000 clones, with less than 80% as singletons. The study's findings and limits: The authors later linked a missense DCLRE1C variant to TCR beta V- and J-gene trimming.

The rearrangement joins TRBV7-2 to TRBJ2-2; 10 bases map to TRBD1. The source of this sequence is a man aged 60 to 69 in good health and CMV-seronegative. The sequenced sample consisted of PBMCs. CDR3 sequence reads: CASSLWLTGGLGELFF. The DNA of the CDR3 is TGTGCCAGCAGCTTGTGGTTGACAGGGGGCTTGGGGGAGCTGTTTTTT.